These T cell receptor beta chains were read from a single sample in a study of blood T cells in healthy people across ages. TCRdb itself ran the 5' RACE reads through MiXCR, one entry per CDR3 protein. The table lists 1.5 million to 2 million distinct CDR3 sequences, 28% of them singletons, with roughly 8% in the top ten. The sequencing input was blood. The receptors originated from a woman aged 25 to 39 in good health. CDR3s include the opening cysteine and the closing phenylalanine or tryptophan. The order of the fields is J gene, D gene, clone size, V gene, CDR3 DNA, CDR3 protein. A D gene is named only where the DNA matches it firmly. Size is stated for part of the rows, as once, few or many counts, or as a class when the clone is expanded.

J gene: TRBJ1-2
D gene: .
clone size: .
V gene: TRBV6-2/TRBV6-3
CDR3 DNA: TGTGCCAGCAGTTACTCGATCGCAGGGTCCTATGGCTACACCTTC
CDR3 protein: CASSYSIAGSYGYTF

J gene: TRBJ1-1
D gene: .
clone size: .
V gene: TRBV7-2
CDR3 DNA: TGTGCCAGCAGCTTAGCGCTGGGAACGGCGAACACTGAAGCTTTCTTT
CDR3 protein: CASSLALGTANTEAFF

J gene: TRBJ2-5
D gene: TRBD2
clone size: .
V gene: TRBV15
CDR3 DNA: TGTGCCACCGGCAACCGGTGGGCTAGCGGTCTGTACCAAGAGACCCAGTACTTC
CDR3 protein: CATGNRWASGLYQETQYF

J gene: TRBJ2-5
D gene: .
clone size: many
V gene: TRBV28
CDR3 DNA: TGTGCCAGCAGCTGGGGAACAAAAGAGACCCAGTACTTC
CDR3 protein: CASSWGTKETQYF

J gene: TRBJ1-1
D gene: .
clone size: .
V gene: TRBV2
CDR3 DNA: TGTGCCAGCAGTGGTCCGACAGCACTGAACACTGAAGCTTTCTTT
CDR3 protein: CASSGPTALNTEAFF

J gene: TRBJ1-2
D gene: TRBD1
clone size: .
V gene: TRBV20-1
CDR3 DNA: TGCAGTGCTGACGCGACAGGGGATATCTATGGCTACACCTTC
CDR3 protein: CSADATGDIYGYTF

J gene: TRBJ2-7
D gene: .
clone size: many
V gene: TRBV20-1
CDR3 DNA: TGCAGTGCTAGAGCCCTCCAGGGAGCCTACGAGCAGTACTTC
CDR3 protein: CSARALQGAYEQYF

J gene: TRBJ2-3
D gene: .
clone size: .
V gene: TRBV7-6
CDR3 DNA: TGTGCCAGCAGCCAACTAGCAATGGCGACAGATACGCAGTATTTT
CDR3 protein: CASSQLAMATDTQYF

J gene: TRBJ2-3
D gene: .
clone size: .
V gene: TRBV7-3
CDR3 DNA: TGTGCCAGCAGCCCCGGAGGGGCGCGAGGCCAAGGTACGCAGTATTTT
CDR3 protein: CASSPGGARGQGTQYF

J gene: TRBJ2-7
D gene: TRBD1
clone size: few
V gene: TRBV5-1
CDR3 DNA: TGCGCCAGCAGCATACCCGGGACAGCTACCTACGAGCAGTACTTC
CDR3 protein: CASSIPGTATYEQYF

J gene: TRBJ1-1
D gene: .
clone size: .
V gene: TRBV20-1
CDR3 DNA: TGCAGTGCCGACGGGGGGGCGAACACTGAAGCTTTCTTT
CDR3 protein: CSADGGANTEAFF

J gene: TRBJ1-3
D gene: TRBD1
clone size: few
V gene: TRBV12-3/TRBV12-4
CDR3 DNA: TGTGCCAGCAGCTTCGCAGGGGGTCAAGGAAACACCATATATTTT
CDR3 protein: CASSFAGGQGNTIYF

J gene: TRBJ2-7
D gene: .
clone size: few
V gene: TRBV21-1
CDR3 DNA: TGTGCCAGCAGCGGGGCGGTTGGGAGCTCCTACGAGCAGTACTTC
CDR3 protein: CASSGAVGSSYEQYF

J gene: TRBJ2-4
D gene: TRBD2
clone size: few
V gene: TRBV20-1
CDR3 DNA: TGCAGTGCCCCATCCCCGGGCGGGAGGGCCGGTGAGCAGTACTTC
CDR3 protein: CSAPSPGGRAGEQYF

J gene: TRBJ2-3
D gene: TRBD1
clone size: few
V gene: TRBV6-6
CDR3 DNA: TGTGCCAGCAGCTTGGACAGGTCAAAGGTGTATTTT
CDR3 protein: CASSLDRSKVYF

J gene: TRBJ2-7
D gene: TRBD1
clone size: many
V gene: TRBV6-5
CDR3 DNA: TGTGCCAGCAGTCGACAGGGTCCTTTGAACGAGCAGTACTTC
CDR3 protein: CASSRQGPLNEQYF

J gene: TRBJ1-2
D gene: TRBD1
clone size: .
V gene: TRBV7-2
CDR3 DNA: TGTGCCAGCAGGCTGGGACAGGGGACGATCGGCTACACCTTC
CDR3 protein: CASRLGQGTIGYTF

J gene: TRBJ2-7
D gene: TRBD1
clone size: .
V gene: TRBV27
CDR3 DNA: TGTGCCAGCGGATACCGGGACAGCTCCTACGAGCAGTACTTC
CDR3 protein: CASGYRDSSYEQYF

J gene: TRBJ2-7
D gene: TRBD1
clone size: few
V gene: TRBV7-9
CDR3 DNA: TGTGCCAGCAGCCCCCGGACAGGTCCCCCAGAGGAGCAGTACTTC
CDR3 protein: CASSPRTGPPEEQYF

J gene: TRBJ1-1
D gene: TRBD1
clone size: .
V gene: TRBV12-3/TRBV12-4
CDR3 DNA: TGTGCCAGCAGTCCCCAGGGGGTTCATGGGGTAGCTTTCTTT
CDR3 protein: CASSPQGVHGVAFF

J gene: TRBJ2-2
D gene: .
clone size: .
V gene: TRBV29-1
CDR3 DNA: TGCAGCGTTGAAGATTACAGGAACACCGGGGAGCGGTTTTTT
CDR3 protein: CSVEDYRNTGERFF

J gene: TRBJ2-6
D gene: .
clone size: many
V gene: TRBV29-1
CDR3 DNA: TGCAGCGTTGAAGAAAATGCCAGAGGGGCCAACGTCCTGACTTTC
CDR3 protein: CSVEENARGANVLTF

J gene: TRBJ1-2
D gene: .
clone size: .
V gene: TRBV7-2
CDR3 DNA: TGTGCCAGCAGCTTCATGCTGACTGGAGGGGATGGCTACACCTTC
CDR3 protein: CASSFMLTGGDGYTF

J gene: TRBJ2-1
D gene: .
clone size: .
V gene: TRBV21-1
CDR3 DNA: TGTGCCAGCACTCCACTTTATTTTTACAATGAGCAGTTCTTC
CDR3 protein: CASTPLYFYNEQFF

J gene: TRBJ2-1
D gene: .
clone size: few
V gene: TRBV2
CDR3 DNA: TGTGCCGGCGGGCACTTCTCCTACAATGAGCAGTTCTTC
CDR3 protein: CAGGHFSYNEQFF

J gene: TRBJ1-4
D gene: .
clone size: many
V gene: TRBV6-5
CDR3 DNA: TGTGCCAGCAGTTCGGAGGCTAACGAGTGGGGCAAACTGTTTTTT
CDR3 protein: CASSSEANEWGKLFF